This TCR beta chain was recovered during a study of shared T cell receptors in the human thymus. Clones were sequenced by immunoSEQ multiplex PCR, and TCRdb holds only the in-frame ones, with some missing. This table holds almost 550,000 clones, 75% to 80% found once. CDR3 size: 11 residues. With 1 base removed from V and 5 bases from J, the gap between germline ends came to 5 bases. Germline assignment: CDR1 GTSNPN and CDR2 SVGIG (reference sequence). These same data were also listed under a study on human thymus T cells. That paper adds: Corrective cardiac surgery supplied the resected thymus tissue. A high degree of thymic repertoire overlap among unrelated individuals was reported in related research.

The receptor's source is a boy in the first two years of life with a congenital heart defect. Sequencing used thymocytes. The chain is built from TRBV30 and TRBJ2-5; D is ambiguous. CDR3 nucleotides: TGTGCCTGGAGTGGTAGTGAGACCCAGTACTTC. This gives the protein CAWSGSETQYF.